The present entry profiles one T cell receptor beta chain with its context. Its specificity is not known. These data originate in a study of cytomegalovirus exposure and HLA in healthy donors. Overall study: Earlier findings included 90 million to 120 million unique TCR beta sequences obtained from around 180 million T cells. Study-wide points: Most observed TCR sequences were rare, whereas some public TCRs were detected in many donors. The authors assumed roughly uniform sequencing depth across donors for presence/absence analyses.

60 Vbeta and 13 Jbeta primers were used in PCR. Only in-frame clones appear in the TCRdb table, and some are missing; sequencing was by immunoSEQ multiplex PCR. The sample lists about 150,000 clones; roughly 75% were seen once. No CMV serostatus entry exists for this donor. V shed 5 bases, J shed 4 bases, and the junction held 6 bases outside the gene matches. The CDR3 has 16 amino acids. The germline V gene encodes CDR1 SGHRS and CDR2 YFSETQ. The clonotype was recovered from a man aged 30 to 45 in good health. J is TRBJ2-2 and V is TRBV5-1, with 12 positions matching TRBD2. The sequenced sample consisted of PBMCs. The chain's CDR3 is CASSLTSGSVTGELFF. CDR3 DNA: TGCGCCAGCAGTCTGACTAGCGGGAGCGTCACCGGGGAGCTGTTTTTT.